This TCR beta chain was sequenced during a study of spatial heterogeneity in lung cancer. General observations from the study: The study found that ubiquitous and regional expanded TCR counts tracked ubiquitous and regional nonsynonymous mutations, respectively. Counts of expanded intratumoral alpha and beta TCRs tracked tumor mutation counts.

Germline V gives CDR1 MGHRA, CDR2 YSYEKL. Trimming at V came to 0 bases and at J to 4 bases, leaving 11 bases not matched to a gene. CDR3 size: 19 residues. Every cDNA TCR molecule received its own unique molecular identifier. Each CDR3 protein gets one entry after TCRdb re-called the 5' RACE reads with MiXCR. The repertoire holds thousands of distinct CDR3 sequences, with 3% to 3.5% as singletons. Indicated time point: sample taken at primary tumor resection. A total of over 70 untreated early-stage non-small cell lung cancer patients served as donors. Tumor, nontumor lung or frozen PBMC supplied whole RNA, sequenced without sorting. This clonotype ranks as medium-sized. What it binds is not known.

The TCR sequence derives from a female donor with early-stage non-small cell lung cancer. This sample comprised lung tumor tissue, obtained at surgery. The chain recombines TRBV4-1 with TRBJ2-2; the match to TRBD2 covers 10 bases. DNA for the CDR3: TGCGCCAGCAGCCAAGATCGGGGACTAGCGCTCGCCGGCACCGGGGAGCTGTTTTTT. Its translation is CASSQDRGLALAGTGELFF.